This record looks at one T cell receptor (beta chain) sequence and its context. The sample comes from a study of control samples from healthy donors and cancer patients. Germline lookup yields CDR1 SGHAT and CDR2 FQNNGV. This CDR3 has 15 amino acids. Trimming took off 1 base at V and 4 bases at J, with 11 bases between the two ends. Produced via immunoSEQ multiplex PCR; TCRdb's table is partial and in-frame only. Counted here are approximately 97,000 clones, about 91% occurring once; the ten biggest clones make up about 2.5%. Material: blood. This TCR came from a woman aged 18 to 35 in good health. V gene TRBV11-2 combines with J gene TRBJ1-5; D is ambiguous. CDR3 coding DNA: TGTGCCAGCAGCTTAGGGTGGCAGCAAAATCAGCCCCAGCATTTT. It yields the protein CASSLGWQQNQPQHF.